The 29 T cell receptor beta chains reported below all come from one sample, sequenced in a study of a mutant IDH1 vaccine in newly diagnosed glioma. These receptors have no identified antigens. Sample time point: week 35, safety follow-up. Each vaccine dose was 300 ug of mutant IDH1 20-mer peptide, with topical imiquimod. Assay used: immunoSEQ multiplex PCR; TCRdb lists only in-frame clones, some missing. The table shows more than 35,000 clones, with around 81% occurring only once. The source was PBMCs, collected from a glioma patient whose treatment included an IDH1 peptide vaccine. These receptors were taken from a woman aged 40 to 49 with glioma. Some clones in this sample may be carry-over from other donors' samples.

This clone appeared a few times. The V gene is TRBV9, the J gene TRBJ2-5; 8 bases agree with TRBD1. V trimming: 4 bases; J trimming: 5 bases; junction bases outside the gene matches: 7. Germline CDR1 SGDLS, CDR2 YYNGEE. The CDR3 loop spans 14 amino acids. Here the CDR3 reads CASSTQDRVETQYF. The DNA of the CDR3 is TGTGCCAGCAGCACACAGGACAGGGTGGAGACCCAGTACTTC.

The chain is built from TRBV5-6 and TRBJ2-3, with D maybe TRBD1 (5 bases). Trimming took 4 bases from V and 6 from J, leaving 12 bases between them. The CDR3 totals 13 residues. Looked up from germline, CDR1 is SGHDT and CDR2 is YYEEEE. DNA for the CDR3: TGTGCCAGCAGCCCCCAGGGCGGTGATACGCAGTATTTT. The encoded protein is CASSPQGGDTQYF.

The genes are TRBV19 and TRBJ1-1; unclear D gene. Germline CDR1 and CDR2: LNHDA and SQIVND (reference sequence). V lost 3 bases and J 5 bases, leaving 7 bases between the germline ends. This CDR3 spans 12 amino acids. The CDR3 reads CASSIGPTEAFF. CDR3 DNA: TGTGCCAGTAGTATCGGCCCGACTGAAGCTTTCTTT.

The rearrangement links TRBV12-5 to TRBJ2-5; the match to TRBD1 covers 10 bases. The V gene end was trimmed by 4 bases and the J gene end by 3 bases; junction bases not matched to a gene: 2. CDR3 size: 14 residues. The germline V gene encodes CDR1 LGHNT and CDR2 FRNRAP. CDR3 amino acids: CASGSGTGEETQYF. As DNA, the CDR3 is TGTGCTAGTGGTTCCGGGACAGGGGAAGAGACCCAGTACTTC.

The chain carries TRBV6-5 and TRBJ1-1; tentative D call: TRBD1 (6 bases). Between the trimmed V and J ends, which lost 5 bases and 0 bases, there was a span of 13 bases. There are 15 residues in the CDR3. Germline V gene lookup returns CDR1 MNHEY and CDR2 SVGAGI. CDR3 loop: CASSNPGAMNTEAFF. In DNA, the CDR3 is TGTGCCAGCAGTAACCCGGGGGCCATGAACACTGAAGCTTTCTTT.

The chain joins TRBV18 to TRBJ2-5; D is ambiguous. Trimming stripped 2 bases from V and 4 bases from J, with 11 bases between. CDR3 length: 14 residues. CDR1 KGHSH and CDR2 LQKENI come from the germline V gene. The CDR3 here is CASSPVQLGETQYF. DNA for the CDR3: TGTGCCAGCTCACCAGTGCAGTTGGGAGAGACCCAGTACTTC.

The rearrangement links TRBV2 to TRBJ2-2, with D unresolved. V shed 1 base and J shed 5 bases, with 8 bases lying between them. CDR1 is SNHLY, CDR2 FYNNEI, per germline. CDR3 length: 14 amino acids. The CDR3 DNA is TGTGCCAGCAGTGAAGGACCTCAGACCGGGGAGCTGTTTTTT. It codes for CASSEGPQTGELFF.

The chain has TRBV5-5 and TRBJ1-4, with 8 nucleotides matching TRBD1. Germline V CDR1 and CDR2: SGHKS, YYEKEE (reference sequence). Losses at the gene ends were 7 bases for V and 7 bases for J; bases not matched to a gene: 12. The CDR3 is 15 residues long. CDR3 nucleotide sequence: TGTGCCAGCGGGGGACAGGAACTGCACGGTGAAAAACTGTTTTTT. Encoded protein: CASGGQELHGEKLFF.

The chain uses TRBV29-1 and TRBJ2-1; 11 bases are a match to TRBD2. Germline trimming cut 7 bases from V and 6 bases from J; bases unmatched to any gene: 8. The CDR3 runs to 14 residues. Germline V CDR1 and CDR2: SQVTM, ANQGSEA. CDR3 sequence reads: CSEQLAGAGNEQFF. The CDR3, as DNA: TGCAGCGAACAACTAGCGGGGGCCGGCAATGAGCAGTTCTTC.

As DNA, the CDR3 is TGTGCCAGCAGCGGCACCAAGGGGGGGACCATTCAGTACTTC. This gives the protein CASSGTKGGTIQYF. V is TRBV4-2 and J is TRBJ2-4, with a weak D call TRBD2 (7 bases). The V end was cut by 5 bases, the J end by 9 bases, with 17 bases between. The CDR3 has 14 amino acids. Germline assignment: CDR1 LGHNA and CDR2 YNFKEQ.

V usage is TRBV28 and J usage is TRBJ1-5; weak D call: TRBD1 (5 bases). In germline, CDR1 is MDHEN, CDR2 SYDVKM. V dropped 5 bases and J dropped 3 bases, with 14 bases sitting between them. The CDR3 consists of 15 residues. CDR3: CASSPRAGFNQPQHF. The CDR3 coding sequence is TGTGCCAGCAGTCCTCGGGCAGGGTTCAATCAGCCCCAGCATTTT.

This clone was seen more than once but under ten times. The CDR3 spells CASSLAISKSNQPQHF. The CDR3 DNA reads TGTGCCAGCAGCTTGGCCATTTCCAAGAGCAATCAGCCCCAGCATTTT. This chain uses TRBV5-7 with TRBJ1-5; D is ambiguous. TRBV5-7 is flagged as an ORF with uncertain function. The CDR3 runs to 16 residues. V was cut by 0 bases and J by 1 base, with 11 bases left in between.

The rearrangement links TRBV7-8 to TRBJ1-1; D perhaps matches TRBD1 (6 bases). The ends were cut back, 5 bases at V and 5 bases at J, with 18 bases in the middle. The CDR3 is made up of 15 amino acids. Germline V gene sequence: CDR1 SGHVS, CDR2 FQNEAQ. The CDR3 spells CASSITRGEWTEAFF. The CDR3 region has the DNA TGTGCCAGCAGCATTACTAGGGGGGAGTGGACTGAAGCTTTCTTT.

This chain connects TRBV10-2 to TRBJ1-5; D might be TRBD1 (5 bases). Germline V CDR1 and CDR2: WSHSY, SAAADI. CDR3 length equals 13 residues. V was pared by 7 bases and J by 7 bases, with 14 bases between. CDR3 DNA: TGCGCCAGCAATCCGGGGGTAGGGCAGCCCCAGCATTTT. It encodes CASNPGVGQPQHF.

This chain uses TRBV27 with TRBJ2-5; TRBD1 agrees at 7 bases. Trimming cost V 3 bases and J 5 bases; bases outside gene matches: 9. This CDR3 comprises 15 residues. From germline, CDR1 is MNHEY and CDR2 SMNVEV (reference sequence). In nucleotides, the CDR3 is TGTGCCAGCAGTTTCGCGATGACAGGGCGGGAGACCCAGTACTTC. Its translation is CASSFAMTGRETQYF.

This clone was observed a few times. The V and J genes are TRBV11-1 and TRBJ1-1, with 7 nucleotides matching TRBD1. The V gene end was trimmed by 5 bases and the J gene end by 0 bases; junction bases not matched to a gene: 6. Germline values: CDR1 SGHAT, CDR2 FQDESV (reference sequence). CDR3 length: 15 residues. The DNA for the CDR3 is TGTGCCAGCAGCCCGAGACAGGGAATGAACACTGAAGCTTTCTTT. As protein: CASSPRQGMNTEAFF. The full variable domain, rest sourced from reference TRBV11-1 and TRBJ1-1, is EAEVAQSPRYKITEKSQAVAFWCDPISGHATLYWYRQILGQGPELLVQFQDESVVDDSQLPKDRFSAERLKGVDSTLKIQPAELGDSAMYLCASSPRQGMNTEAFFGQGTRLTVV.

The table lists this clone with a count of one. The gene calls are TRBV18 and TRBJ1-2, with a possible D match to TRBD1 (6 bases). Trimming shortened V by 2 bases and J by 8 bases, and 15 bases separated the two germline ends. The germline CDR1 and CDR2 sequences are KGHSH and LQKENI. The CDR3 extends over 14 amino acids. DNA of the CDR3: TGTGCCAGCTCACCAGAGTCCGGGGGGCCCGGCTACACCTTC. The encoded protein is CASSPESGGPGYTF.

The chain joins TRBV5-4 to TRBJ2-5; 8 bases align to TRBD2. This CDR3 has 16 amino acids. Unmatched junction bases numbered 11, after V lost 2 bases and J lost 5 bases. The germline V gene encodes CDR1 SGHNT and CDR2 YYREEE (reference sequence). DNA for the CDR3: TGTGCCAGCAGCTTTGGGCTAGCGGGTGTGGGGGAGACCCAGTACTTC. Translated, it gives CASSFGLAGVGETQYF.

J is TRBJ2-5 and V is TRBV10-3, with TRBD1 matching 9 bases. Germline CDR1 is ENHRY and CDR2 is SYGVKD. CDR3 size: 17 residues. V dropped 0 bases and J dropped 9; count of bases not matched to a gene: 14. The CDR3 coding sequence is TGTGCCATCAGTGAGTCGACTCGGGACAGGGAGGAGGAGGCCCAGTACTTC. Translation: CAISESTRDREEEAQYF.

This chain links TRBV28 with TRBJ1-5; D is unresolved. V was clipped by 5 bases and J by 1 base, with 9 bases between them. CDR1 MDHEN and CDR2 SYDVKM come from the germline V gene. CDR3 length: 14 residues. Written as DNA, the CDR3 is TGTGCCAGCAGTCCCCTCGACAGCAATCAGCCCCAGCATTTT. This encodes CASSPLDSNQPQHF.

The rearrangement joins TRBV14 to TRBJ2-3, with TRBD1 as a possible D gene (5 bases). Trimming took 1 base from V and 5 from J, leaving 10 bases between them. This CDR3 spans 14 amino acids. The germline V gene encodes CDR1 SGHDN and CDR2 FVKESK. DNA for the CDR3: TGTGCCAGCAGCCAAGGGGTAAGGGGAGATACGCAGTATTTT. Its protein product is CASSQGVRGDTQYF.

In DNA, the CDR3 is TGTGCCAGCAGCTTAGACGGCGTCTCAGAGACCCAGTACTTC. Amino acid sequence: CASSLDGVSETQYF. The V call is TRBV7-2, the J call TRBJ2-5; D is undetermined. The CDR3 sequence is 14 residues long. The V gene lost 1 base and the J gene lost 4 bases, with 10 bases spanning the gap. Germline assignment: CDR1 SGHTA and CDR2 FQGNSA.

The chain is built from TRBV6-6 and TRBJ1-2, with D unclear. Per the germline V gene, CDR1 is MNHNY and CDR2 is SVGAGI (reference sequence). Trimming took 7 bases from V and 1 from J, leaving 16 bases between them. The CDR3 has 15 residues. CDR3 in amino acids: CASKLDGDDNYGYTF. Written as DNA, the CDR3 is TGTGCCAGCAAACTAGACGGGGATGATAACTATGGCTACACCTTC.

This clone showed up just once. V is TRBV10-2 and J is TRBJ2-3, with 10 nucleotides matching TRBD2. Germline trimming cut 8 bases from V and 0 bases from J; bases unmatched to any gene: 11. Germline V gives CDR1 WSHSY, CDR2 SAAADI. This CDR3 is built from 17 residues. CDR3 region: CASRTTSGPSSTDTQYF. In nucleotides, the CDR3 is TGCGCCAGCCGGACGACTAGCGGGCCCTCTAGCACAGATACGCAGTATTTT.

CDR3 DNA sequence: TGCAGCGTTGTAACTAGCGTTTACAATGAGCAGTTCTTC. Its translation is CSVVTSVYNEQFF. V and J are TRBV29-1 and TRBJ2-1, with 7 bases matching TRBD2. J was trimmed by 4 bases and V by 4 bases; bases with no gene match: 4. CDR1 and CDR2 from the germline V gene are SQVTM and ANQGSEA. There are 13 residues in the CDR3.

The chain employs TRBV4-3 and TRBJ2-1; D call uncertain. V lost 2 bases and J 4 bases, leaving 3 bases between the germline ends. The CDR3 is 12 amino acids. The germline gives CDR1 LGHNA, CDR2 YSLEER. Written as DNA, the CDR3 is TGCGCCAGCAGCCAACAATACAATGAGCAGTTCTTC. This encodes CASSQQYNEQFF.

The rearrangement links TRBV5-1 to TRBJ2-4; TRBD2 agrees at 15 bases. Trimming at V came to 3 bases and at J to 0 bases, leaving 4 bases not matched to a gene. The CDR3 covers 18 residues. The germline gives CDR1 SGHRS, CDR2 YFSETQ. CDR3 sequence: CASSSGLAGGLAKNIQYF. CDR3 bases: TGCGCCAGCAGCTCTGGACTAGCGGGAGGGCTAGCCAAAAACATTCAGTACTTC.

CDR3 in amino acids: CARTGDNYGYTF. CDR3 coding DNA: TGTGCCAGAACAGGGGACAACTATGGCTACACCTTC. This chain links TRBV28 with TRBJ1-2, with TRBD1 identical over 7 bases. J gave up 2 bases and V 9 bases, and 3 bases lay outside the gene matches. The CDR3 extends over 12 amino acids. Germline lookup yields CDR1 MDHEN and CDR2 SYDVKM.

The chain employs TRBV5-1 and TRBJ2-3; D possibly matches TRBD1 or TRBD2 (5 bases each). The CDR3 is 14 residues long. CDR1 SGHRS and CDR2 YFSETQ come from the germline V gene. V gave up 4 bases and J gave up 4 bases, with 13 bases separating them. The CDR3 reads CASSPATGPDTQYF. CDR3 in DNA: TGCGCCAGCAGCCCCGCGACGGGACCAGATACGCAGTATTTT.